What follows are 30 T cell receptor beta chains derived from one specimen sequenced in a study of OX40 agonist ivuxolimab in advanced cancers. Produced via immunoSEQ multiplex PCR; TCRdb's table is partial and in-frame only. The data contain tens of thousands of clones, about 88% of them seen just once; the ten biggest clones take up 0.75% to 0.85%. This material consisted of CD4+ or CD8+ T cells sorted from blood, taken in a trial of the OX40 agonist ivuxolimab. These receptors were collected from an adult with an advanced solid tumor such as melanoma, head and neck, liver or kidney cancer.

The rearrangement links TRBV4-2 to TRBJ1-5; a weak D match, TRBD1 (5 bases). This CDR3 has 16 residues. V was shortened by 3 bases and J by 1 base, with 13 bases between the two germline ends. The germline gives CDR1 LGHNA, CDR2 YNFKEQ. As DNA, the CDR3 is TGTGCCAGCAGCCAGAATCCAGGGAGCAGCAATCAGCCCCAGCATTTT. It translates to CASSQNPGSSNQPQHF.

V gene TRBV27 combines with J gene TRBJ2-5; TRBD1 matches at 10 bases. This CDR3 comprises 14 residues. Germline CDR1 and CDR2: MNHEY and SMNVEV (reference sequence). Trimming took 6 bases from V and 4 from J; bases not matched to a gene: 5. CDR3 sequence reads: CASSRTGGGETQYF. DNA for the CDR3: TGTGCCAGCAGCCGGACAGGGGGAGGAGAGACCCAGTACTTC.

This chain links TRBV6-5 with TRBJ2-2, with TRBD2 as a possible D gene (7 bases). Germline CDR1 MNHEY, CDR2 SVGAGI. Trimming cost V 3 bases and J 6 bases, with 17 bases left between them. The CDR3 covers 16 residues. The CDR3 here is CASSYSGGLVSGELFF. The CDR3 nucleotides are TGTGCCAGCAGTTATTCGGGGGGCTTGGTTTCCGGGGAGCTGTTTTTT.

The V and J genes are TRBV6-1 and TRBJ1-2; D is unclear. Trimming took 7 bases from V and 8 from J, leaving 17 bases between them. CDR1 and CDR2 from the germline V gene are MNHNS and SASEGT. The CDR3 length is 13 residues. In nucleotides, the CDR3 is TGTGCCAGCATGAGCAGGACCGGAACGGGCTACACCTTC. Its translation is CASMSRTGTGYTF.

J is TRBJ2-5 and V is TRBV30; tentative D call: TRBD2 (5 bases). V was trimmed by 5 bases and J by 7 bases, leaving 14 bases between them. The CDR3 loop spans 12 amino acids. Germline V gene lookup returns CDR1 GTSNPN and CDR2 SVGIG (reference sequence). DNA for the CDR3: TGTGCCTGGTCGAGGGCCAGCGGGACCCAGTACTTC. Protein sequence: CAWSRASGTQYF. The complete variable domain, with remaining parts taken from reference TRBV30 and TRBJ2-5, reads SQTIHQWPATLVQPVGSPLSLECTVEGTSNPNLYWYRQAAGRGLQLLFYSVGIGQISSEVPQNLSASRPQDRQFILSSKKLLLSDSGFYLCAWSRASGTQYFGPGTRLLVL.

This clone was observed once. J is TRBJ2-7 and V is TRBV5-6; tentative D call: TRBD2 (6 bases). Germline values: CDR1 SGHDT, CDR2 YYEEEE. V lost 4 bases to trimming and J lost 7 bases, with 15 bases between them. This CDR3 spans 13 amino acids. CDR3 sequence reads: CASSGRWGREQYF. CDR3 sequence (DNA): TGTGCCAGCAGCGGGAGGTGGGGCAGGGAGCAGTACTTC.

This CDR3 reads CASSLALTSGGTSYEQYF. CDR3 coding DNA: TGTGCCAGCAGCTTAGCCCTGACTAGCGGGGGAACGAGCTACGAGCAGTACTTC. The chain couples TRBV11-2 to TRBJ2-7, with TRBD2 matching over 12 bases. Looked up from germline, CDR1 is SGHAT and CDR2 is FQNNGV. The CDR3 is made up of 18 amino acids. V shed 1 base, J shed 3 bases, and the junction held 10 bases outside the gene matches.

The J gene is TRBJ2-3, the V gene TRBV11-1, with 11 positions matching TRBD2. CDR1 is SGHAT, CDR2 FQDESV, per germline (reference sequence). The CDR3 totals 15 residues. Trimming took 5 bases from V and 2 from J; bases not matched to a gene: 3. The DNA for the CDR3 is TGTGCCAGCAGCCTACTAGCGGGGGTCACAGATACGCAGTATTTT. Its protein is CASSLLAGVTDTQYF. Using reference TRBV11-1 and TRBJ2-3 for the parts outside the CDR3, the full variable domain is EAEVAQSPRYKITEKSQAVAFWCDPISGHATLYWYRQILGQGPELLVQFQDESVVDDSQLPKDRFSAERLKGVDSTLKIQPAELGDSAMYLCASSLLAGVTDTQYFGPGTRLTVL.

The CDR3 region is CASTSDPGRGETQYF. CDR3 DNA: TGTGCCAGCACCTCGGACCCTGGGCGAGGAGAGACCCAGTACTTC. The rearrangement links TRBV6-1 to TRBJ2-5, with unresolved D. Per the germline V gene, CDR1 is MNHNS and CDR2 is SASEGT. V lost 7 bases, J lost 4 bases, and 19 bases lay in between. CDR3 length: 15 amino acids.

The chain carries TRBV2 and TRBJ2-3; tentatively, D is TRBD1 or TRBD2 (5 bases each). The V end was cut by 4 bases, the J end by 4 bases, with 9 bases between. CDR3 length equals 13 residues. Germline V gene data show CDR1 as SNHLY and CDR2 as FYNNEI. CDR3 sequence (DNA): TGTGCCAGCAGTGCGGGACGGTCAGATACGCAGTATTTT. As protein: CASSAGRSDTQYF.

J is TRBJ2-1 and V is TRBV11-3, with TRBD2 identical over 16 bases. The V and J ends lost 1 base and 6 bases, in that order; junction bases with no gene match: 3. Germline CDR1 and CDR2: SGHNT and YENEEA. CDR3 length equals 17 residues. The CDR3 DNA reads as TGTGCCAGCAGCTTAGGCGGGACTAGCGGGAGGGCCAATGAGCAGTTCTTC. It yields the protein CASSLGGTSGRANEQFF.

J is TRBJ2-1 and V is TRBV6-1; D ambiguous. The germline gives CDR1 MNHNS, CDR2 SASEGT. V was clipped by 6 bases and J by 0 bases, with 12 bases between them. The CDR3 totals 15 residues. The CDR3 is CASRAGLSSYNEQFF. DNA of the CDR3: TGTGCCAGCAGGGCCGGGCTAAGCTCCTACAATGAGCAGTTCTTC.

CDR3 DNA sequence: TGTGCCAGCAGCAGGAGACAGGGTGTGGAGACCCAGTACTTC. It specifies CASSRRQGVETQYF. The genes are TRBV7-2 and TRBJ2-5; TRBD1 aligns across 7 bases. This CDR3 has 14 amino acids. With V trimmed by 5 bases and J by 5 bases, 8 bases remained unmatched. The germline V gene encodes CDR1 SGHTA and CDR2 FQGNSA.

The chain joins TRBV7-9 to TRBJ1-4; 9 nucleotides align to TRBD1. Trimming removed 6 bases from V and 2 bases from J; junction bases left unmatched: 10. Germline-derived CDR1 and CDR2 are SEHNR and FQNEAQ (reference sequence). This CDR3 comprises 17 residues. The CDR3 DNA reads TGTGCCAGCAGTACAGGGACAGGGCGAGCGACTAATGAAAAACTGTTTTTT. This translates into CASSTGTGRATNEKLFF.

This sequence joins TRBV27 and TRBJ1-6; no definite D call. This CDR3 spans 16 amino acids. Germline CDR1 is MNHEY and CDR2 is SMNVEV (reference sequence). V was shortened by 3 bases and J by 7 bases, with 16 bases between the two germline ends. The CDR3 reads CASSLYSGGGNSPLHF. Here the CDR3 DNA reads TGTGCCAGCAGTTTGTATTCTGGCGGTGGCAATTCACCCCTCCACTTT.

The chain carries TRBV27 and TRBJ2-6; D is undetermined. V dropped 8 bases and J dropped 0 bases, with 11 bases sitting between them. Germline V gene sequence: CDR1 MNHEY, CDR2 SMNVEV (reference sequence). The CDR3 spans 15 residues. The CDR3 reads CASFDGSSGANVLTF. The CDR3 DNA reads TGTGCCAGCTTCGACGGTTCCTCTGGGGCCAACGTCCTGACTTTC.

V is TRBV5-6 and J is TRBJ2-2; 7 bases align to TRBD1. There are 14 residues in the CDR3. Germline assignment: CDR1 SGHDT and CDR2 YYEEEE. V dropped 4 bases and J dropped 4; count of bases not matched to a gene: 4. The CDR3 region is CASSRDRATGELFF. DNA for the CDR3: TGTGCCAGCAGCCGAGACAGGGCCACCGGGGAGCTGTTTTTT.

This clone ranks as medium-sized. The chain employs TRBV2 and TRBJ1-1; D unresolved. The CDR3 runs to 13 residues. V was clipped by 6 bases and J by 4 bases, with 12 bases between them. Germline V gene data show CDR1 as SNHLY and CDR2 as FYNNEI. The CDR3 region has the DNA TGTGCCAGCAGATCGGGTCTGGGCACTGAAGCTTTCTTT. Residues: CASRSGLGTEAFF.

The chain recombines TRBV7-6 with TRBJ1-3, with D possibly TRBD1 on 5 matching bases. The CDR3 has 16 amino acids. V was cut by 4 bases and J by 4 bases, with 17 bases left in between. Germline V gene sequence: CDR1 SGHVS, CDR2 FNYEAQ. CDR3 loop: CASSSDWGVRGNTIYF. The CDR3 coding sequence is TGTGCCAGCAGCTCCGACTGGGGGGTTAGAGGAAACACCATATATTTT. Based on the CDR3 plus reference TRBV7-6 and TRBJ1-3, the full variable domain is GAGVSQSPRYKVTKRGQDVALRCDPISGHVSLYWYRQALGQGPEFLTYFNYEAQQDKSGLPNDRFSAERPEGSISTLTIQRTEQRDSAMYRCASSSDWGVRGNTIYFGEGSWLTVV.

This clone was recorded only once. The V and J genes are TRBV28 and TRBJ2-5; D unclear. This CDR3 is 15 amino acids long. Germline V lookup: CDR1 MDHEN, CDR2 SYDVKM. V dropped 1 base and J dropped 2 bases, with 11 bases sitting between them. CDR3 loop: CASSLYTAQQETQYF. The CDR3 DNA sequence: TGTGCCAGCAGTTTATATACGGCACAGCAAGAGACCCAGTACTTC.

The gene calls are TRBV28 and TRBJ1-5; 9 positions match TRBD1. The CDR3 spans 15 residues. The V segment lost 7 bases and the J segment 6 bases; nucleotides outside the gene matches: 10. Germline loops: CDR1 MDHEN, CDR2 SYDVKM. The CDR3 region has the DNA TGTGCCAGCACCCCCATGACAGGGGGAGGTCAGCCCCAGCATTTT. It codes for CASTPMTGGGQPQHF.

This clone was detected only a few times. This chain links TRBV27 with TRBJ1-4; the match to TRBD1 covers 8 bases. J gave up 6 bases and V 0 bases, and 6 bases lay outside the gene matches. Germline V gene sequence: CDR1 MNHEY, CDR2 SMNVEV (reference sequence). The CDR3 has 16 residues. The CDR3 nucleotides read TGTGCCAGCAGTTTATCGTTCAGGGGGCGCGATGAAAAACTGTTTTTT. This codes for CASSLSFRGRDEKLFF.

CDR3 DNA: TGCAGTGCTACAGGGGGCTATGGCTACACCTTC. Protein sequence: CSATGGYGYTF. The rearrangement links TRBV20-1 to TRBJ1-2, with 7 bases aligning to TRBD1. In germline, CDR1 is DFQATT, CDR2 SNEGSKA (reference sequence). This CDR3 contains 11 residues. Trimming at V came to 4 bases and at J to 4 bases, leaving 0 bases not matched to a gene.

This clone was counted once. V usage is TRBV19 and J usage is TRBJ2-2; D is ambiguous. The germline gives CDR1 LNHDA, CDR2 SQIVND (reference sequence). The V gene lost 6 bases and the J gene lost 1 base, with 9 bases spanning the gap. The CDR3 sequence is 14 residues long. CDR3 sequence: CASRYRENTGELFF. In nucleotides, the CDR3 is TGTGCCAGTAGGTACAGAGAGAACACCGGGGAGCTGTTTTTT.

The chain links TRBV12-5 to TRBJ2-3; D not certain. This CDR3 is 11 amino acids long. Per germline, CDR1 LGHNT and CDR2 FRNRAP. The V end lost 7 bases, the J end lost 2 bases, and 4 bases lay between the germline ends. CDR3 sequence reads: CASAITDTQYF. CDR3 coding DNA: TGTGCTAGTGCTATCACAGATACGCAGTATTTT.

This clone has a single count. The rearrangement joins TRBV14 to TRBJ1-1; D may be TRBD1 (5 bases). This CDR3 has 13 amino acids. The V end lost 0 bases, the J end lost 4 bases, and 6 bases lay between the germline ends. Germline CDR1 SGHDN, CDR2 FVKESK. Here the CDR3 reads CASSQDGATEAFF. Here the CDR3 DNA reads TGTGCCAGCAGCCAAGATGGGGCCACTGAAGCTTTCTTT.

The chain couples TRBV15 to TRBJ1-5; D is unclear. The V end lost 2 bases, the J end lost 4 bases, and 12 bases lay between the germline ends. The CDR3 totals 15 residues. The germline V gene encodes CDR1 LNHNV and CDR2 YYDKDF (reference sequence). CDR3 in DNA: TGTGCCACCAGCAGACCCCCCGCGGGGAATCAGCCCCAGCATTTT. It is translated as CATSRPPAGNQPQHF.

V and J are TRBV28 and TRBJ2-5; the match to TRBD1 covers 7 bases. Gene TRBJ2-7 matches the end of the DNA better, so the J call may be wrong. CDR1 is MDHEN, CDR2 SYDVKM, per germline. The CDR3 totals 12 residues. The DNA of the CDR3 is TGTGCCAGCAGCCAGGGGGAGTACGAGCAGTACTTC. It is translated as CASSQGEYEQYF.

This chain uses TRBV19 with TRBJ1-3; D might be TRBD1 (6 bases). The CDR3 sequence is 14 residues long. The germline V and J ends were trimmed by 9 bases and 6 bases, with 18 bases remaining between them. Germline V gene data show CDR1 as LNHDA and CDR2 as SQIVND (reference sequence). In DNA form, the CDR3 reads TGTGCCAGCAAGAGCGACAGGCTTAAAAACACCATATATTTT. Amino acids: CASKSDRLKNTIYF. The full variable domain, its missing parts supplied by reference TRBV19 and TRBJ1-3, is DGGITQSPKYLFRKEGQNVTLSCEQNLNHDAMYWYRQDPGQGLRLIYYSQIVNDFQKGDIAEGYSVSREKKESFPLTVTSAQKNPTAFYLCASKSDRLKNTIYFGEGSWLTVV.

The chain joins TRBV6-1 to TRBJ2-5; 7 bases match TRBD1. The ends lost 4 bases at V and 1 base at J; junction bases unmatched: 9. The CDR3 consists of 16 residues. The germline V gene encodes CDR1 MNHNS and CDR2 SASEGT. The CDR3 DNA reads TGTGCCAGCAGTGCTTCACAGGGGAAGTCCCAAGAGACCCAGTACTTC. It translates to CASSASQGKSQETQYF.